This TCR beta chain originates from a study of blood T cell repertoires in COVID-19. Study context: Collection of acute and convalescent COVID-19 samples took place in the United States, Italy and Spain. Sources were T cells, B-cell-depleted T cells, or PBMCs; the material itself was cDNA or gDNA.

Trimming removed 1 base from V and 3 bases from J, with 7 bases in between. The V gene's germline CDR1 is SGHDN and CDR2 FVKESK. The CDR3 totals 14 residues. This clone showed up just a few times. How the authors handled the data: Using reference gene primer amplification, nucleated cell counts were estimated. Generated by immunoSEQ multiplex PCR, the TCRdb table keeps only in-frame clones and is missing some. That table furnishes V, J and clone size, whereas the DNA furnished D and trimming. The sample includes about 180,000 clones, 70% to 90% of them seen just once. This sequence was found in a man in his fifties or sixties with active or convalescent COVID-19. The source material was peripheral blood. The gene calls are TRBV14 and TRBJ1-3, with a tentative D call TRBD1 (6 bases). The CDR3 here is CASSQAGVGNTIYF. The DNA for the CDR3 is TGTGCCAGCAGCCAAGCAGGGGTTGGAAACACCATATATTTT.